This T cell receptor (beta chain) was retrieved from a study of CD8 T cells in ankylosing spondylitis. The CDR3 region is 16 residues in length, termini included. Study outcomes and limitations: Ankylosing spondylitis blood appeared to be characterized by a TCR beta motif of eight highly homologous variants. Within peripheral blood, clones linked to disease were CD8+ and relatively rare.

From the 5' RACE reads, TCRdb called clonotypes with MiXCR, one entry per CDR3 protein. The sample comprises approximately 150,000 distinct CDR3 sequences, approximately 32% of which are singletons, and approximately 5.9% rests with the top ten. As concerns this clonotype: Its antigen remains unknown. The DNA is omitted, as the CDR3 cannot be located on it reliably, and the CDR3 follows TCRdb's listing.

The specimen sequenced was synovial fluid, either unsorted or a sorted T cell fraction (not recorded which). The receptor was derived from a male donor with ankylosing spondylitis. J is TRBJ1-5 and V is TRBV12-3 or TRBV12-4. CDR3 protein: CASSFGSGWGNQPQHF.